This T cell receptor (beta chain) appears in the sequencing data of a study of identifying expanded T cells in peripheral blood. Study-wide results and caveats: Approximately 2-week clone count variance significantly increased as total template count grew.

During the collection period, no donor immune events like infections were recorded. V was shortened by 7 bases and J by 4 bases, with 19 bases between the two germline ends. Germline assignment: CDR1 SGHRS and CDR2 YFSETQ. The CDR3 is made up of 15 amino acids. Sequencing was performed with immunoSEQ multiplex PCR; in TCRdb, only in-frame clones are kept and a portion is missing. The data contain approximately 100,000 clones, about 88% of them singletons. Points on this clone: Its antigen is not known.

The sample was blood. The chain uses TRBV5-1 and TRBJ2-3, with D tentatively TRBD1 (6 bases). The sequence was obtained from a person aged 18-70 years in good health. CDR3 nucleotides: TGCGCCAGCCTAGTAGACAGGTCCGTCGCAGATACGCAGTATTTT. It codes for CASLVDRSVADTQYF.